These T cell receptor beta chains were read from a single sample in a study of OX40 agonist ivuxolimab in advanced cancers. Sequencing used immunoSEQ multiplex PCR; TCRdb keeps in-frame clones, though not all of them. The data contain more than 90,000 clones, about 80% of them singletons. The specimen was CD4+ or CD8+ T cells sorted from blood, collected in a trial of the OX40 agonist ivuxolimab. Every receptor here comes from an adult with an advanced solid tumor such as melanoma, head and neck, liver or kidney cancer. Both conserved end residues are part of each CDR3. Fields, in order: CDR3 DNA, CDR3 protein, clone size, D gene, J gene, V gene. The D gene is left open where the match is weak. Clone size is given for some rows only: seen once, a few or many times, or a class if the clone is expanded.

TGTGCCAGCAGCTTGGGGGCAGGGGGTTACGGATCTATGAACACTGAAGCTTTCTTT | CASSLGAGGYGSMNTEAFF | NA | TRBD1 | TRBJ1-1 | TRBV7-9
TGTGCCAGCAGCCAGACTAGACTCAAGGCCGGGCCCCAGCATTTT | CASSQTRLKAGPQHF | NA | NA | TRBJ1-5 | TRBV6-6
TGTGCCAGCAGCTTTTGGGGGGATGGCGAAAAACTGTTTTTT | CASSFWGDGEKLFF | NA | NA | TRBJ1-4 | TRBV7-9
TGTGCCAGCACCAACCTCGACGAGCAGTACTTC | CASTNLDEQYF | NA | NA | TRBJ2-7 | TRBV6-6
TGTGCCAGCAGCGAATCTCGGGACAGGGTATTCCAGTACTTC | CASSESRDRVFQYF | NA | TRBD1 | TRBJ2-5 | TRBV6-1
TGCAGTGCTAGATTAGTAGGGGAGCTGTTTTTT | CSARLVGELFF | NA | NA | TRBJ2-2 | TRBV20-1
TGTGCCAGTAGTTTCCAGGGGAAAGCCTACGAGCAGTACTTC | CASSFQGKAYEQYF | NA | NA | TRBJ2-7 | TRBV19
TGCAGTGCTGGACAGGGATATGGCTACACCTTC | CSAGQGYGYTF | NA | TRBD1 | TRBJ1-2 | TRBV20-1
TGTGCCAGCAGCTCCCGAGGGACTAGCGGGAGTTCCGGGGAGCTGTTTTTT | CASSSRGTSGSSGELFF | NA | TRBD2 | TRBJ2-2 | TRBV7-3
TGTGCCAGTAGTATTGCTGCGGGGGCCCGGGCCGCCGAGCAGTTCTTC | CASSIAAGARAAEQFF | few | NA | TRBJ2-1 | TRBV19
TGTGCCAGCAGTTCCGGACACTATCCAACTAATGAAAAACTGTTTTTT | CASSSGHYPTNEKLFF | NA | NA | TRBJ1-4 | TRBV28
TGTGCCAGCAGCTTCAAGTGGGGGGGATATGGCTACACCTTC | CASSFKWGGYGYTF | NA | NA | TRBJ1-2 | TRBV11-2
TGTGCCAGCAGGTCCCTATTCGAGGAAGGGGGCAATGAGCAGTTCTTC | CASRSLFEEGGNEQFF | NA | NA | TRBJ2-1 | TRBV14
TGCAGCGTCCGGGACAGGGTTTATGGCTACACCTTC | CSVRDRVYGYTF | NA | TRBD1 | TRBJ1-2 | TRBV29-1
TGTGCCAGCAGCTTAGGGGACAGGAACACTGAAGCTTTCTTT | CASSLGDRNTEAFF | NA | TRBD1 | TRBJ1-1 | TRBV7-3
TGTGCCAGCAGCCCAGGGACAGGGGTTAATTCACCCCTCCACTTT | CASSPGTGVNSPLHF | NA | TRBD1 | TRBJ1-6 | TRBV7-6
TGTGCCAGCCAGCTGGACCTCGGGACAGATTCCGAGCAGTACTTC | CASQLDLGTDSEQYF | NA | TRBD1 | TRBJ2-7 | TRBV2
TGTGCCAGCAGTTTATCCCAGGGGGCGTCGGGCAAGCAGTACTTC | CASSLSQGASGKQYF | NA | TRBD1 | TRBJ2-7 | TRBV28
TGTGCCAGCAACACTAGGGGATTTAGCAATCAGCCCCAGCATTTT | CASNTRGFSNQPQHF | NA | NA | TRBJ1-5 | TRBV6-5
TGTGCCAGCTCACCTGGCGGACGCAATCAGCCCCAGCATTTT | CASSPGGRNQPQHF | NA | NA | TRBJ1-5 | TRBV18
TGTGCCAGCAGCCCAGGCGTGGATTCTAGCGGCCAGGAGACCCAGTACTTC | CASSPGVDSSGQETQYF | NA | TRBD2 | TRBJ2-5 | TRBV11-3
TGCAGCGTCCGCCCGGACGGATTAACCTATGGCTACACCTTC | CSVRPDGLTYGYTF | NA | NA | TRBJ1-2 | TRBV29-1
TGTGCCAGCAGCCGAACCGGGACAGGAGATTCACCCCTCCACTTT | CASSRTGTGDSPLHF | NA | TRBD1 | TRBJ1-6 | TRBV7-3
TGCGCCAGCAGCTTGGCCGGTCACGAGCAGTACTTC | CASSLAGHEQYF | NA | NA | TRBJ2-7 | TRBV5-1
TGTGCCAGCGCCCAGCGGGCAGCTAACACCGGGGAGCTGTTTTTT | CASAQRAANTGELFF | NA | NA | TRBJ2-2 | TRBV6-6
TGTGCCAGCAGCACTAACTGGAGGAACACTGAAGCTTTCTTT | CASSTNWRNTEAFF | NA | NA | TRBJ1-1 | TRBV5-6
TGCAGCGTTGAAGAAGGGGGAAGGGAGACCCAGTACTTC | CSVEEGGRETQYF | NA | NA | TRBJ2-5 | TRBV29-1
TGCGCCAGCAGCTCCCTACCGACTAGCGGGAGGGCCGTAAGGAGGAATGAGCAGTTCTTC | CASSSLPTSGRAVRRNEQFF | NA | TRBD2 | TRBJ2-1 | TRBV5-1
TGCAGCGTTTGGACTAGCGGGAACAATGAGCAGTTCTTC | CSVWTSGNNEQFF | NA | TRBD2 | TRBJ2-1 | TRBV29-1
TGTGCCAGCAGCCTCCTGCTAGATACGCAGTATTTT | CASSLLLDTQYF | NA | NA | TRBJ2-3 | TRBV9
TGTGCCAGCTCACCACAACGCAGGGTGGACACTGAAGCTTTCTTT | CASSPQRRVDTEAFF | NA | NA | TRBJ1-1 | TRBV18
TGTGCCAGCAGTTCCGGACCCGTCTTAGAGCAGTACTTC | CASSSGPVLEQYF | NA | NA | TRBJ2-7 | TRBV28
TGTGCCAGCAGTTTAATGGGAGGCTACACCTTC | CASSLMGGYTF | NA | NA | TRBJ1-2 | TRBV28
TGTGCCAGCAGTTTGAGTGGTAGGAATCAGCCCCAGCATTTT | CASSLSGRNQPQHF | few | NA | TRBJ1-5 | TRBV28
TGCGCCAGCAGCCAAGATTCGGCTAGCGGGGGGTACGAGCAGTACTTC | CASSQDSASGGYEQYF | NA | TRBD2 | TRBJ2-7 | TRBV4-1
TGTGCCAGCAGCCAAGGGGGGCTCTACGAGCAGTACTTC | CASSQGGLYEQYF | NA | NA | TRBJ2-7 | TRBV4-2
TGTGCCAGCAGCTTGGCCCGGGGGGCCGGGACCGGGGAGCTGTTTTTT | CASSLARGAGTGELFF | NA | NA | TRBJ2-2 | TRBV5-4
TGTGCCAGTAGTACTGGGACTAGCGGTCAAGAGACCCAGTACTTC | CASSTGTSGQETQYF | NA | TRBD2 | TRBJ2-5 | TRBV19
TGCGCCAGCAGCCAAGAGTGGGGCAGGGTCACAGATACGCAGTATTTT | CASSQEWGRVTDTQYF | NA | NA | TRBJ2-3 | TRBV4-3
TGCGCCAGCAGCCTTGACTGGCTAGCGGGGGGCGGGAGCTCCTACGAGCAGTACTTC | CASSLDWLAGGGSSYEQYF | NA | TRBD2 | TRBJ2-7 | TRBV4-3
TGCAGCACTCCTAGGAACACTGAAGCTTTCTTT | CSTPRNTEAFF | NA | NA | TRBJ1-1 | TRBV20-1
TGTGCCAGCAGCTCCCAGGGACACTTCAACTATGGCTACACCTTC | CASSSQGHFNYGYTF | NA | NA | TRBJ1-2 | TRBV27
TGTGCCAGCAGCGTATCTAGCGGACAAGAGACCCAGTACTTC | CASSVSSGQETQYF | NA | TRBD2 | TRBJ2-5 | TRBV9
TGCGCCAGCAGCGCCGGGACAGGGGTAGGGGAGCAGTACTTC | CASSAGTGVGEQYF | NA | TRBD1 | TRBJ2-7 | TRBV4-3
TGCGCCAGCAGCTTCCTGACAGGGTTTAGGGGCACTGAAGCTTTCTTT | CASSFLTGFRGTEAFF | NA | TRBD1 | TRBJ1-1 | TRBV5-1
TGTGCCTGGACCCACGGACAGTACTACAATGAGCAGTTCTTC | CAWTHGQYYNEQFF | NA | NA | TRBJ2-1 | TRBV30
TGCGCCAGCAGCCCCGGGACAGGGGATTTAGTCGAGCAGTACTTC | CASSPGTGDLVEQYF | few | TRBD1 | TRBJ2-7 | TRBV5-1
TGTGCCAGTGTCGGGACACCTCACACAGATACGCAGTATTTT | CASVGTPHTDTQYF | few | NA | TRBJ2-3 | TRBV28
TGTGCCAGCTCACCACTGTCAGGGGGCAGCACCGGGGAGCTGTTTTTT | CASSPLSGGSTGELFF | NA | TRBD1 | TRBJ2-2 | TRBV18